This T cell receptor beta chain came from a study of shared clonotypes between healthy human individuals. V dropped 6 bases and J dropped 0; count of bases not matched to a gene: 17. This CDR3 region has 20 residues. Germline CDR1 reads KGHSH; CDR2 reads LQKENI. The table came from immunoSEQ multiplex PCR; TCRdb's copy has only in-frame clones and leaves some out. The table lists roughly 1,600,000 clones, approximately 98.5% of them singletons. The receptor was derived from a man aged 25 to 45 in good health. The sequencing sample was made of naive CD4+ T cells sorted from blood. Documented subset: CD45RA+ positively selected. The rearrangement uses TRBV18 and TRBJ2-2, with 9 bases matching TRBD2. CDR3 DNA: TGTGCCAGCTCGCGTATTTTATCGGGACTAGCACCGACGAACACCGGGGAGCTGTTTTTT. This sequence encodes CASSRILSGLAPTNTGELFF.